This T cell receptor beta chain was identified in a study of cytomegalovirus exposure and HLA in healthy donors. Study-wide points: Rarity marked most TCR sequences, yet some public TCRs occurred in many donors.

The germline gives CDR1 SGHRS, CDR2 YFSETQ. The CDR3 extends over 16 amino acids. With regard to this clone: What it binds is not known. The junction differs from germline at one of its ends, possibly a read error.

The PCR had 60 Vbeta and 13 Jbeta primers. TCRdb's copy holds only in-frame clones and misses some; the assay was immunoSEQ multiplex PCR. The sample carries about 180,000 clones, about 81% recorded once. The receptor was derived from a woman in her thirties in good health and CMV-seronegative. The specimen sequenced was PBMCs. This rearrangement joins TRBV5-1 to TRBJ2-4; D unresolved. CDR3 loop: CASSPGQILAKNSQYF. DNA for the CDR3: TGCGCCAGCAGCCCAGGTCAAATACTGGCCAAAAACAGTCAGTACTTC.